The 27 T cell receptor beta chains given below trace back to one sample, sequenced in a study of blood T cell repertoires in COVID-19. The repertoire was sequenced with immunoSEQ multiplex PCR; TCRdb's copy has only in-frame clones and lacks some. This sample has fewer than 130,000 clones, with 70% to 85% found just once. The source material was peripheral blood. The receptor set was obtained from a man between 70 and 80 years old with active or convalescent COVID-19.

The chain employs TRBV2 and TRBJ2-7; TRBD1 aligns across 10 bases. This CDR3 contains 14 residues. The J segment lost 7 bases and the V segment lost 4 bases, leaving 7 bases of the junction unmatched. From germline, CDR1 is SNHLY and CDR2 FYNNEI. CDR3 in DNA: TGTGCCAGCAGTGGCCGGGGACAGGGGCCAGAGCAGTACTTC. It yields the protein CASSGRGQGPEQYF.

This chain links TRBV5-1 with TRBJ1-2; D possibly corresponds to TRBD1 (5 bases). CDR1 SGHRS and CDR2 YFSETQ come from the germline V gene. The CDR3 loop spans 14 amino acids. The V and J ends lost 0 bases and 3 bases respectively, with 9 bases between them. The CDR3 sequence: CASSLEPGDYGYTF. The DNA for the CDR3 is TGCGCCAGCAGCTTGGAACCGGGGGACTATGGCTACACCTTC.

This clone was recorded only once. V and J are TRBV18 and TRBJ1-3; TRBD1 matches at 9 bases. The CDR3 is 14 amino acids. The V gene end was trimmed by 5 bases and the J gene end by 4 bases; junction bases not matched to a gene: 3. Germline CDR1 KGHSH, CDR2 LQKENI. The CDR3 DNA reads as TGTGCCAGCTCAGCCGGGACAGGGGGAAACACCATATATTTT. Amino acids: CASSAGTGGNTIYF.

This chain connects TRBV6-5 to TRBJ2-5, with D tentatively TRBD2 (7 bases). CDR1 and CDR2 (germline): MNHEY, SVGAGI. V lost 2 bases and J 4 bases, leaving 14 bases between the germline ends. This CDR3 region has 15 residues. DNA for the CDR3: TGTGCCAGCAGTTACCGGAAGGGAGGGGGAGAGACCCAGTACTTC. Protein sequence: CASSYRKGGGETQYF.

J is TRBJ1-5 and V is TRBV18; D might be TRBD1 (5 bases). The CDR3 covers 14 residues. The germline V gene has CDR1 KGHSH and CDR2 LQKENI. V shed 6 bases and J shed 7 bases, with 16 bases lying between them. In nucleotides, the CDR3 is TGTGCCAGCTCGGAACGGGGGGATCAGCAGCCCCAGCATTTT. Amino acid sequence: CASSERGDQQPQHF.

The rearrangement links TRBV28 to TRBJ2-3; 9 positions agree with TRBD2. There are 20 residues in the CDR3. V lost 9 bases to trimming and J lost 2 bases; unmatched junction nucleotides: 24. Germline CDR1 reads MDHEN; CDR2 reads SYDVKM. The CDR3 region is CASLTTGLEALAGITDTQYF. The DNA of the CDR3 is TGTGCCAGTCTTACTACGGGACTCGAGGCCCTAGCGGGGATCACAGATACGCAGTATTTT.

The chain uses TRBV5-1 and TRBJ2-7; 12 bases align to TRBD1. The germline V gene encodes CDR1 SGHRS and CDR2 YFSETQ. Trimming cost V 3 bases and J 6 bases; bases outside gene matches: 7. The CDR3 totals 15 residues. The CDR3 coding sequence is TGCGCCAGCAGCTCCTCCGGGACAGGGGGCATCGAGCAGTACTTC. It encodes CASSSSGTGGIEQYF.

This clone appeared once. This chain connects TRBV3-1 (or the pseudogene TRBV3-2) to TRBJ1-4; a weak D match, TRBD1 (5 bases). The CDR3 totals 14 residues. Germline V lookup: CDR1 LGHDT, CDR2 YNNKEL (reference sequence). The ends were cut back, 2 bases at V and 11 bases at J, with 15 bases in the middle. The CDR3 protein is CASSQTQRGGKLFF. DNA of the CDR3: TGTGCCAGCAGCCAAACCCAACGGGGGGGGAAACTGTTTTTT.

The chain uses TRBV28 and TRBJ2-2; D is uncertain. The CDR3 contains 13 residues. Germline V CDR1 and CDR2: MDHEN, SYDVKM. Trimming stripped 5 bases from V and 4 bases from J, with 8 bases between. CDR3 sequence (DNA): TGTGCCAGCAGTCCTACTTCCACCGGGGAGCTGTTTTTT. It specifies CASSPTSTGELFF.

In its sample, this clone ranks as medium-sized (0.01 to 0.1%). V usage is TRBV27 and J usage is TRBJ2-7; tentatively, D is TRBD2 (5 bases). Trimming cost V 2 bases and J 0 bases, with 5 bases left between them. CDR1 and CDR2 (germline): MNHEY, SMNVEV (reference sequence). The CDR3 is 13 amino acids. The DNA for the CDR3 is TGTGCCAGCAGTTTAGGAGGCTCCTACGAGCAGTACTTC. Amino acid sequence: CASSLGGSYEQYF.

The rearrangement uses TRBV6-6 and TRBJ2-3; D uncertain. Germline CDR1 and CDR2: MNHNY and SVGAGI (reference sequence). The CDR3 totals 14 residues. Between the trimmed V and J ends, which lost 7 bases and 0 bases, there was a span of 11 bases. The CDR3: CASTLATSTDTQYF. The CDR3 DNA sequence: TGTGCCAGCACCCTCGCGACAAGCACAGATACGCAGTATTTT.

This clone was observed a few times. The J gene is TRBJ1-1, the V gene TRBV5-4; D might be TRBD1 (5 bases). Germline loops: CDR1 SGHNT, CDR2 YYREEE (reference sequence). Trimming stripped 0 bases from V and 8 bases from J, with 5 bases between. This CDR3 region has 11 residues. CDR3 protein: CASSLGTEAFF. The CDR3 bases are TGTGCCAGCAGCTTGGGGACAGAAGCTTTCTTT.

This sequence joins TRBV5-1 and TRBJ2-7; TRBD1 matches 7 bases. V lost 4 bases and J lost 4; bases outside the gene matches: 5. The CDR3 runs to 13 residues. The V gene's germline CDR1 is SGHRS and CDR2 YFSETQ. The CDR3 DNA sequence: TGCGCCAGCAGCCCTACAGGGGTTTACGAGCAGTACTTC. Protein product: CASSPTGVYEQYF.

This clone was seen repeatedly, ten times or more. This sequence joins TRBV27 and TRBJ1-2, with a possible D match to TRBD1 (6 bases). The CDR3 spans 13 residues. Germline V gene sequence: CDR1 MNHEY, CDR2 SMNVEV (reference sequence). V lost 1 base and J lost 4, with 7 bases in between. The CDR3 reads CASSLFRGYGYTF. The CDR3 DNA follows: TGTGCCAGCAGTTTATTCAGGGGCTATGGCTACACCTTC.

Written as DNA, the CDR3 is TGTGCCAGCAGCTTAGTCGCAGGATCAGAGACCCAGTACTTC. Its protein product is CASSLVAGSETQYF. The chain has TRBV11-2 and TRBJ2-5, with unresolved D. The CDR3 is 14 residues long. CDR1 is SGHAT, CDR2 FQNNGV, per germline. V lost 1 base and J lost 4, with 10 bases in between.

This clone was seen a handful of times. The CDR3 coding sequence is TGTGCCAGCAGTACCCTTATAGGGGCCACTGAAGCTTTCTTT. It yields the protein CASSTLIGATEAFF. The chain has TRBV2 and TRBJ1-1; a weak D match, TRBD1 (5 bases). Trimming removed 5 bases from V and 4 bases from J, with 14 bases in between. CDR1 and CDR2 from the germline V gene are SNHLY and FYNNEI. This CDR3 is 14 amino acids long.

The rearrangement links TRBV28 to TRBJ1-1, with no clear D. V was shortened by 3 bases and J by 2 bases, with 10 bases between the two germline ends. CDR3 size: 14 residues. Per the germline V gene, CDR1 is MDHEN and CDR2 is SYDVKM. This chain's CDR3 is CASSLEQFNTEAFF. The CDR3 DNA follows: TGTGCCAGCAGTTTGGAGCAATTTAACACTGAAGCTTTCTTT.

The J gene is TRBJ2-3, the V gene TRBV15; TRBD2 matches at 13 bases. This CDR3 has 18 amino acids. CDR1 and CDR2 from the germline V gene are LNHNV and YYDKDF (reference sequence). V dropped 1 base and J dropped 0; count of bases not matched to a gene: 4. The CDR3 sequence: CATSRGTSGSGSTDTQYF. In DNA form, the CDR3 reads TGTGCCACCAGCAGAGGGACTAGCGGGAGTGGAAGCACAGATACGCAGTATTTT.

This clone was seen only once. The genes are TRBV3-1 (or the pseudogene TRBV3-2) and TRBJ1-1; TRBD1 aligns across 11 bases. The CDR3 is made up of 17 amino acids. J lost 4 bases, V lost 2 bases, and 9 bases had no gene match. Per the germline V gene, CDR1 is LGHDT and CDR2 is YNNKEL (reference sequence). CDR3 bases: TGTGCCAGCAGCCAAACCGGGGGACAGGGGGATGGCACTGAAGCTTTCTTT. Its protein product is CASSQTGGQGDGTEAFF.

CDR3 sequence reads: CASSLSAYEQYF. In DNA, the CDR3 is TGTGCCAGCAGTTTATCGGCCTACGAGCAGTACTTC. V gene TRBV28 combines with J gene TRBJ2-7, with D uncertain. The germline V gene encodes CDR1 MDHEN and CDR2 SYDVKM. V was clipped by 1 base and J by 2 bases, with 3 bases between them. CDR3 length equals 12 residues.

This CDR3 is CIYGGNYGYTF. The CDR3 DNA follows: TGCATCTACGGGGGAAACTATGGCTACACCTTC. The chain carries TRBV20-1 and TRBJ1-2, with D possibly being TRBD1 (5 bases). Per germline, CDR1 DFQATT and CDR2 SNEGSKA (reference sequence). The CDR3 extends over 11 amino acids.

This chain connects TRBV9 to TRBJ1-5, with D tentatively TRBD1 (6 bases). Trimming pared 2 bases from V and 5 bases from J, leaving 14 bases between. Germline CDR1 and CDR2: SGDLS and YYNGEE. This CDR3 contains 15 residues. DNA of the CDR3: TGTGCCAGCAGCGTCGGTCCAGGGGTGCATCAGCCCCAGCATTTT. Translated: CASSVGPGVHQPQHF.

The rearrangement links TRBV6-5 to TRBJ1-2; the match to TRBD1 covers 8 bases. The CDR3 loop spans 12 amino acids. CDR1 is MNHEY, CDR2 SVGAGI, per germline. V lost 8 bases to trimming and J lost 3 bases; unmatched junction nucleotides: 2. CDR3 nucleotides: TGTGCCAGCCAGACAGGGGACTATGGCTACACCTTC. Translated: CASQTGDYGYTF.

The V call is TRBV30, the J call TRBJ1-1, with D possibly being TRBD1 (6 bases). V was trimmed by 7 bases and J by 1 base, leaving 13 bases between them. Germline CDR1 and CDR2: GTSNPN and SVGIG (reference sequence). The CDR3 runs to 13 residues. The CDR3 protein is CAYKTGRNTEAFF. In nucleotides, the CDR3 is TGTGCCTACAAAACAGGGAGGAACACTGAAGCTTTCTTT.

This chain links TRBV6-5 with TRBJ1-2, with no clear D. V lost 7 bases and J lost 2, with 11 bases in between. The CDR3 spans 13 residues. Per the germline V gene, CDR1 is MNHEY and CDR2 is SVGAGI. CDR3 amino acids: CASKAGKNYGYTF. DNA of the CDR3: TGTGCCAGCAAGGCAGGAAAAAACTATGGCTACACCTTC.

V gene TRBV7-9 combines with J gene TRBJ1-2, with D perhaps TRBD1 (5 bases). V gave up 2 bases and J gave up 5 bases, with 12 bases separating them. From germline, CDR1 is SEHNR and CDR2 FQNEAQ (reference sequence). CDR3 length: 14 residues. The CDR3 is CASSLLTDDYGYTF. DNA of the CDR3: TGTGCCAGCAGCTTATTGACAGACGATTATGGCTACACCTTC.

This clone was recorded at least ten times. Other DNA sequences in the same sample also yield this CDR3. The chain has TRBV5-4 and TRBJ1-1; D remains ambiguous. The CDR3 consists of 15 residues. Per germline, CDR1 SGHNT and CDR2 YYREEE (reference sequence). V was trimmed by 1 base and J by 1 base, leaving 11 bases between them. The CDR3 here is CASSLFGRRNTEAFF. CDR3 DNA: TGTGCCAGCAGCTTGTTTGGCAGGCGGAACACTGAAGCTTTCTTT.